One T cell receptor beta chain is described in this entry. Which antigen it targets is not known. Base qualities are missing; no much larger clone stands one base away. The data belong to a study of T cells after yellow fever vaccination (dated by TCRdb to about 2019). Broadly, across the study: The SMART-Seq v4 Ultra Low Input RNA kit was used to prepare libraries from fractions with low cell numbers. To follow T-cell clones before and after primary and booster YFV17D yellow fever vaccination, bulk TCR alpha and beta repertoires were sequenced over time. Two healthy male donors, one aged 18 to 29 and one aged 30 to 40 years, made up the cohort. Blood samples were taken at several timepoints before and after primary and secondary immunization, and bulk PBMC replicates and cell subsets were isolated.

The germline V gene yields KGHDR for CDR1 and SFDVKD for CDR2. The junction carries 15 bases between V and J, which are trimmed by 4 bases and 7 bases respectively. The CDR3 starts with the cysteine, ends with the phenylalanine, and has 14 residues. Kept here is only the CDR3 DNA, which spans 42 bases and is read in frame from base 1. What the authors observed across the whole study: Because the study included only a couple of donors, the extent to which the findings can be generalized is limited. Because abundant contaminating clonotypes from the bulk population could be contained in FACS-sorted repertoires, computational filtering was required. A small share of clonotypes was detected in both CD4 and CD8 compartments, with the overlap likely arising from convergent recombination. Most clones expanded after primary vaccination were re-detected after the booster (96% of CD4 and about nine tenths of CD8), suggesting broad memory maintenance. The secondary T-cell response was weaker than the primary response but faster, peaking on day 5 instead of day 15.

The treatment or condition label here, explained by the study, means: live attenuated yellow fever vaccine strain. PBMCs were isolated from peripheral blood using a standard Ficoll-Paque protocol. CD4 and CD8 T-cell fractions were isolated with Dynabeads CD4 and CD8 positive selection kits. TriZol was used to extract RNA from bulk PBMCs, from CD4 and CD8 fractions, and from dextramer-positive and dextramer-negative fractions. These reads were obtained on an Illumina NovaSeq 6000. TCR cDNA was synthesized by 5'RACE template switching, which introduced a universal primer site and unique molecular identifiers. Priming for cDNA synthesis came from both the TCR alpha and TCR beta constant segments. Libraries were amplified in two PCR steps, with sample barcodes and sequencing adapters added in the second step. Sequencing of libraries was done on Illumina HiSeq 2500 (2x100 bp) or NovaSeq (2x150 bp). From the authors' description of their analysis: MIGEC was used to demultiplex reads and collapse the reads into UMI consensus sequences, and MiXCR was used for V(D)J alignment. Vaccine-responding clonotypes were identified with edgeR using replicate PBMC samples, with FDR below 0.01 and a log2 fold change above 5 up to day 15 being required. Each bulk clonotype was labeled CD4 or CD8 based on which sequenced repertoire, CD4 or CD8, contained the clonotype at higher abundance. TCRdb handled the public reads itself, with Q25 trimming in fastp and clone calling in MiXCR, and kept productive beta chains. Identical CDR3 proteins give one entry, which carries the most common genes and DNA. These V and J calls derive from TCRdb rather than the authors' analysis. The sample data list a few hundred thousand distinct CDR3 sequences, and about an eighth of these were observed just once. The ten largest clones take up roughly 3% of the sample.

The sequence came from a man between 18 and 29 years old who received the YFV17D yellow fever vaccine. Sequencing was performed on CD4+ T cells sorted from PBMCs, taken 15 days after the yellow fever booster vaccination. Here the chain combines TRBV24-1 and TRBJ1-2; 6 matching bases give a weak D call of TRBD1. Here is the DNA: TGTGCCACCAGTGACCCACAGGGACGACGTGGCTACACCTTC. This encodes CATSDPQGRRGYTF.